The rows below give T cell receptor beta chains drawn from one sample of a study of T-cell memory formation after mild COVID-19. TCRdb itself ran the 5' RACE reads through MiXCR, one entry per CDR3 protein. Counted here are roughly 610,000 distinct CDR3 sequences, 15% to 20% occurring once; the ten biggest clones make up roughly 8%. The sequencing sample was made of PBMCs or a T cell subset sorted from them (not recorded which). The source of these receptors is an adult woman who had mild COVID-19 (a few samples of this study predate the infection). Cell type and time point are not known. Each CDR3 is given with its conserved first and last residue.

v_call: TRBV4-1; cdr3_aa: CASSQDSHLNYGYTF
v_call: TRBV19; cdr3_aa: CASSRVEGHYEQYF
v_call: TRBV7-9; cdr3_aa: CASSHSGQETQYF
v_call: TRBV12-3/TRBV12-4; cdr3_aa: CASSLDPSSYEQYF
v_call: TRBV3-2; cdr3_aa: CASSPRFPGRNTEAFF
v_call: TRBV5-6; cdr3_aa: CASSLGSDRGRRPQHF
v_call: TRBV6-5; cdr3_aa: CASSYRGSGTGELFF
v_call: TRBV19; cdr3_aa: CASSISGTGPYEQYF
v_call: TRBV4-2; cdr3_aa: CASSQGASSYEQYF
v_call: TRBV24-1; cdr3_aa: CATSDHTGLGGYTF
v_call: TRBV11-2; cdr3_aa: CASSRVGLKKLFF
v_call: TRBV7-9; cdr3_aa: CASSSTAVSFGNSPLHF
v_call: TRBV10-2; cdr3_aa: CASSESGGLAGSYNEQFF
v_call: TRBV30; cdr3_aa: CGGGELFF
v_call: TRBV24-1; cdr3_aa: CATSDLGSNEQFF
v_call: TRBV27; cdr3_aa: CASSLGRIRMLEQFF
v_call: TRBV4-1; cdr3_aa: CASSQDRSGVETQYF
v_call: TRBV9; cdr3_aa: CASSVGPAGFNEKLFF
v_call: TRBV3-1; cdr3_aa: CASSHGRQETQYF
v_call: TRBV7-8; cdr3_aa: CASSFTDRNAITDTQYF
v_call: TRBV10-3; cdr3_aa: CAISWAGGGKNEQFF
v_call: TRBV5-1; cdr3_aa: CASRDPMASEAFF
v_call: TRBV2; cdr3_aa: CASSAQGSNQPQHF
v_call: TRBV6-5; cdr3_aa: CASARPGWGNIQYF
v_call: TRBV27; cdr3_aa: CASSGGTGRGEQFF
v_call: TRBV2; cdr3_aa: CASGLFPGLEGTQYF
v_call: TRBV7-9; cdr3_aa: CASTNNEQFF
v_call: TRBV5-5; cdr3_aa: CASSQLGNEQFF
v_call: TRBV24-1; cdr3_aa: CATSDLQGGEQYF
v_call: TRBV5-6; cdr3_aa: CASSLNLGSQETQYF
v_call: TRBV9; cdr3_aa: CASTASGRAGETQYF
v_call: TRBV7-3; cdr3_aa: CASSLRGGAGANVLTF
v_call: TRBV7-8; cdr3_aa: CASSLERTGVQAFF
v_call: TRBV5-1; cdr3_aa: CASSPGQVAYEQYF
v_call: TRBV20-1; cdr3_aa: CSARDGTQVSSYEQYF
v_call: TRBV7-3; cdr3_aa: CASSPGQGFSGANVLTF
v_call: TRBV5-5; cdr3_aa: CASSRLSGTRTYEQYF
v_call: TRBV20-1; cdr3_aa: CSATLGATEAFF
v_call: TRBV20-1; cdr3_aa: CSARLAGVDTQYF
v_call: TRBV7-2; cdr3_aa: CASSISSTEAFF
v_call: TRBV20-1; cdr3_aa: CSARVASGRTDTQYF
v_call: TRBV24-1; cdr3_aa: CATRETGGAFSERGEQFF
v_call: TRBV7-9; cdr3_aa: CASSGYRDRAYEQYF
v_call: TRBV7-9; cdr3_aa: CASSRGTGVTEAFF
v_call: TRBV9; cdr3_aa: CASSVAPGSNQPQHF
v_call: TRBV29-1; cdr3_aa: CSVEEGDRGLYGYTF
v_call: TRBV7-3; cdr3_aa: CASSAGNEQYF
v_call: TRBV20-1; cdr3_aa: CSASTPTTDTQYF
v_call: TRBV5-4; cdr3_aa: CASSRRARESDTQYF
v_call: TRBV3-1; cdr3_aa: CASTAARGTNTEAFF